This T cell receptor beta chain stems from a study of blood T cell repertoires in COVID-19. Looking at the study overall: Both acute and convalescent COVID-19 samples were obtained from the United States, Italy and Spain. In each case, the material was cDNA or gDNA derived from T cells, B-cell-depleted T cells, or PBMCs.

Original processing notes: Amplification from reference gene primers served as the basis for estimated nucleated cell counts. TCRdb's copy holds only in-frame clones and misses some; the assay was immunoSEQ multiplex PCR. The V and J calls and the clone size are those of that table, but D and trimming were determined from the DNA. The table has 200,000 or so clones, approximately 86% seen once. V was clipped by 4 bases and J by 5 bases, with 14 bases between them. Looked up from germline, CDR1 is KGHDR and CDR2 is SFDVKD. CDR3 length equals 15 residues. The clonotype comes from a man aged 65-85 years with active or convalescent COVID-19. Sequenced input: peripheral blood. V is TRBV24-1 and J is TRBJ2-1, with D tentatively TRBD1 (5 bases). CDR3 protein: CATSDQGSPNNEQFF. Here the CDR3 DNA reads TGTGCCACCAGTGACCAGGGTTCCCCAAACAATGAGCAGTTCTTC.